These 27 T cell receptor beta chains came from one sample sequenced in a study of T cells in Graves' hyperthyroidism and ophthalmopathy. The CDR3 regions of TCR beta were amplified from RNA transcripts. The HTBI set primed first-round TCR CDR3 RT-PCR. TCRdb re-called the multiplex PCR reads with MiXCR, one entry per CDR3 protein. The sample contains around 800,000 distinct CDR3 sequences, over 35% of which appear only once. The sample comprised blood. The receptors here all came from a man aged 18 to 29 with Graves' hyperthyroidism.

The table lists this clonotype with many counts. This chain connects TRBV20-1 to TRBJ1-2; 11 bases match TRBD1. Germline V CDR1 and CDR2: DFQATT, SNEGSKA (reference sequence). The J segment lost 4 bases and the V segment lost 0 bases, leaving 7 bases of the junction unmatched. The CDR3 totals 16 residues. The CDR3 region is CSARDVRGTGGYGYTF. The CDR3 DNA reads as TGCAGTGCTAGAGATGTACGGGGGACAGGGGGCTATGGCTACACCTTC.

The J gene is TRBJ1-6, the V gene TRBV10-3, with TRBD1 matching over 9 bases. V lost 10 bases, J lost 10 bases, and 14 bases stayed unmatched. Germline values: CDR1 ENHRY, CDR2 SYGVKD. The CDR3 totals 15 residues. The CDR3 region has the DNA TGTGCCAGCAGATCGCCCGGGACAGGGCGCTCACCCCTCCACTTT. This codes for CASRSPGTGRSPLHF.

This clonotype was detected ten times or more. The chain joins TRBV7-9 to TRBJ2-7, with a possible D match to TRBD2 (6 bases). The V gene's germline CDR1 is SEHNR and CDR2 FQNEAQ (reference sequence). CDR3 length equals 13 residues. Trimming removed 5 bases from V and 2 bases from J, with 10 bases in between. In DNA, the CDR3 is TGTGCCAGCAGCCGACGGGAGCCCTACGAGCAGTACTTC. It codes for CASSRREPYEQYF.

The CDR3 sequence: CASSSERTGTEAFF. CDR3 bases: TGTGCCAGCAGTTCCGAACGGACGGGCACTGAAGCTTTCTTT. V gene TRBV12-3 or TRBV12-4 combines with J gene TRBJ1-1; D gene uncertain. Trimming cost V 4 bases and J 4 bases, with 13 bases left between them. There are 14 residues in the CDR3.

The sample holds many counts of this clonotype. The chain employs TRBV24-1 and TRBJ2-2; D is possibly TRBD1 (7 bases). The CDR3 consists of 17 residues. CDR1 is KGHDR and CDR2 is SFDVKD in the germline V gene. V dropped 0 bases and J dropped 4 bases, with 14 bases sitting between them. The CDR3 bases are TGTGCCACCAGTGATTTGAGGAGGGGGCACGGCACCGGGGAGCTGTTTTTT. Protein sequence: CATSDLRRGHGTGELFF.

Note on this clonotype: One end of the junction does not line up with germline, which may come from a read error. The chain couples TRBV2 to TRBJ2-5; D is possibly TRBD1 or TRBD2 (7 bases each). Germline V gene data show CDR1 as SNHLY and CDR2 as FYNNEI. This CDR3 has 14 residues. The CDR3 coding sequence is TGTGCCAGCAGTCTCCAGGGGGGGAAAGAGACCCAGTGCTTC. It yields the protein CASSLQGGKETQCF.

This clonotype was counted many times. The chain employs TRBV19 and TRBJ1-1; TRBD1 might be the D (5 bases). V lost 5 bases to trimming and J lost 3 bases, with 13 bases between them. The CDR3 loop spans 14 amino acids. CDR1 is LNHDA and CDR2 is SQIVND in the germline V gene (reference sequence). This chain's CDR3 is CASSALGTYTEAFF. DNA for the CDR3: TGTGCCAGTAGTGCCCTCGGGACCTACACTGAAGCTTTCTTT.

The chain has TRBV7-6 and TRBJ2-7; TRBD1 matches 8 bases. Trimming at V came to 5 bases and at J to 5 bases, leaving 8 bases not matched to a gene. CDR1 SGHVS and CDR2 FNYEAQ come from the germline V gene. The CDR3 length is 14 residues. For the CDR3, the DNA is TGTGCCAGCAGCCTCACAGGGGGTACCCACGAGCAGTACTTC. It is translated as CASSLTGGTHEQYF.

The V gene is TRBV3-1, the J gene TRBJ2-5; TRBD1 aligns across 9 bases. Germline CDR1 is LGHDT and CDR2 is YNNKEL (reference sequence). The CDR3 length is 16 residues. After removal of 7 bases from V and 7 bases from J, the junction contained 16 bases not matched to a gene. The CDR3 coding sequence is TGTGCCAGCACCCGTCTGGGACAGGGTGGTAGTTTGACCCAGTACTTC. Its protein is CASTRLGQGGSLTQYF.

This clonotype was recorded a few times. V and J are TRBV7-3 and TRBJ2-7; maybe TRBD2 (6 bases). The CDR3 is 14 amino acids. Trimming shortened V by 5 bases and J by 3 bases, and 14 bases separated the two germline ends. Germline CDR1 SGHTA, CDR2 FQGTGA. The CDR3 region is CASSLGTSYYEQYF. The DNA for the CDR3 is TGTGCCAGCAGCCTGGGGACTTCCTACTACGAGCAGTACTTC.

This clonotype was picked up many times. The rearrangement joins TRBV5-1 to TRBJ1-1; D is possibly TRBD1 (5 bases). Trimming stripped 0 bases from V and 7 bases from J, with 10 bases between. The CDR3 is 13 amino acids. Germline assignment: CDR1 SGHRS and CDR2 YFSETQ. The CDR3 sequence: CASSLEAGVEAFF. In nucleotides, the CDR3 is TGCGCCAGCAGCTTGGAAGCGGGGGTTGAAGCTTTCTTT. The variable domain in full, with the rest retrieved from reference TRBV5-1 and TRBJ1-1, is KAGVTQTPRYLIKTRGQQVTLSCSPISGHRSVSWYQQTPGQGLQFLFEYFSETQRNKGNFPGRFSGRQFSNSRSEMNVSTLELGDSALYLCASSLEAGVEAFFGQGTRLTVV.

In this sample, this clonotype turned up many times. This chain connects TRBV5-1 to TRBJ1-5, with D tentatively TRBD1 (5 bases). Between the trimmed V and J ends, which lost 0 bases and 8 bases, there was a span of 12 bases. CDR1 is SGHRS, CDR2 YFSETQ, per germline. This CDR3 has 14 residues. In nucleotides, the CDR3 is TGCGCCAGCAGCTTGGAGGGTGCAGGGAAGCCCCAGCATTTT. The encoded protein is CASSLEGAGKPQHF.

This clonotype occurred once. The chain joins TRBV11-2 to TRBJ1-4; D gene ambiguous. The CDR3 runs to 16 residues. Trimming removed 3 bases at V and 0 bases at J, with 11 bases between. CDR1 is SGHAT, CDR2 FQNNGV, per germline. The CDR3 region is CASSLHILATNEKLFF. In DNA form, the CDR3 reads TGTGCCAGCAGCTTGCACATCCTTGCAACTAATGAAAAACTGTTTTTT.

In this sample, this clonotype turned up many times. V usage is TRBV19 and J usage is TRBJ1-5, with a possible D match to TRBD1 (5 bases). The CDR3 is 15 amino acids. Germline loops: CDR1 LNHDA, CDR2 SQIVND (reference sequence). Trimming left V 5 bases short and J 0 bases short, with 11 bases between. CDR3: CASSWDQNSNQPQHF. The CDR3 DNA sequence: TGTGCCAGTAGTTGGGACCAAAATAGCAATCAGCCCCAGCATTTT.

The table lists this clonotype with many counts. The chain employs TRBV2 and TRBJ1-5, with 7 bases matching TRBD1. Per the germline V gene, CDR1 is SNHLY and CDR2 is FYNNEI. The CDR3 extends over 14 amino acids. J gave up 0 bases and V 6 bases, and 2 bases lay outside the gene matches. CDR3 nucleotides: TGTGCCAGCAGAAGGGACAGTAGCAATCAGCCCCAGCATTTT. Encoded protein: CASRRDSSNQPQHF.

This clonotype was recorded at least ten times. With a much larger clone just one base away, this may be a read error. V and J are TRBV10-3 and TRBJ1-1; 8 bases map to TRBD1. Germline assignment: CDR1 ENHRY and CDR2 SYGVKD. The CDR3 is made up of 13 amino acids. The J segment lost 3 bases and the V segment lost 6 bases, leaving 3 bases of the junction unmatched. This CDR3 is CAIRETGDTEAFF. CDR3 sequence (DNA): TGTGCCATCAGGGAGACAGGGGACACTGAAGCTTTCTTT.

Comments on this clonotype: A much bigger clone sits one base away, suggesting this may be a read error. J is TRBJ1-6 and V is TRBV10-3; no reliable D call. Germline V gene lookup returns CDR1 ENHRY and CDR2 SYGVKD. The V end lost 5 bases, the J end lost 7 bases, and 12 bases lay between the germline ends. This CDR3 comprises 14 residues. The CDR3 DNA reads TGTGCCATCAGTTTAAGGGTTATGAATTCACCCCTCCACTTT. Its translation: CAISLRVMNSPLHF.

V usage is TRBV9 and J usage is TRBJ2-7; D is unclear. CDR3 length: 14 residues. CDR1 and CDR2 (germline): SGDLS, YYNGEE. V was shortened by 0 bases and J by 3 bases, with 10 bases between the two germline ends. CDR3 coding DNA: TGTGCCAGCAGCGTAGGCATAGAGGACTACGAGCAGTACTTC. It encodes CASSVGIEDYEQYF.

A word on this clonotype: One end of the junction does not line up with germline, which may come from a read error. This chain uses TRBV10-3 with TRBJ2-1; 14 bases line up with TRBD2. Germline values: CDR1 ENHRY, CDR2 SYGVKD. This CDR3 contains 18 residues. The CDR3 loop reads CATSAREDGTSGSDEQFF. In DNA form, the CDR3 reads TGTGCCACCAGTGCCCGCGAAGACGGGACTAGCGGGAGTGATGAGCAGTTCTTC.

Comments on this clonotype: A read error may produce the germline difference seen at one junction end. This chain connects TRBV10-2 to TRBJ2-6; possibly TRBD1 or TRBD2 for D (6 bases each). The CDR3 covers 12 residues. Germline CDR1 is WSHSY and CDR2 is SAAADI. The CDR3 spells CASSEYRGTEAF. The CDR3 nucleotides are TGCGCCAGCAGTGAGTATAGGGGGACTGAAGCTTTC.

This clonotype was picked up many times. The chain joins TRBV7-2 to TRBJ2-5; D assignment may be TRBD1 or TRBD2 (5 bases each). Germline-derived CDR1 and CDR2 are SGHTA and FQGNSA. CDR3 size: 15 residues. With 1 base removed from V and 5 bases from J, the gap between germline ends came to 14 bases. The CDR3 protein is CASSLVGTGRETQYF. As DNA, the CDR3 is TGTGCCAGCAGCTTAGTGGGGACCGGGCGGGAGACCCAGTACTTC.

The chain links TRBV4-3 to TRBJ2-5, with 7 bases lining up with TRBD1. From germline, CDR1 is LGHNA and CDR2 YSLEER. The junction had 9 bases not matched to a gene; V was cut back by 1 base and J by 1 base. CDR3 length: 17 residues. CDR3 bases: TGCGCCAGCAGCCAAGCTTCGAAACAGGGGAGCCAAGAGACCCAGTACTTC. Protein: CASSQASKQGSQETQYF.

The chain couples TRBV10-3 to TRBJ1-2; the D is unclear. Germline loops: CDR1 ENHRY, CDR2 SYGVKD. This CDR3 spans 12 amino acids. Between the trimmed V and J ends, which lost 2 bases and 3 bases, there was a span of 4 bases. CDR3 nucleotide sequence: TGTGCCATCAGTGAGCTGGACTATGGCTACACCTTC. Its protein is CAISELDYGYTF.

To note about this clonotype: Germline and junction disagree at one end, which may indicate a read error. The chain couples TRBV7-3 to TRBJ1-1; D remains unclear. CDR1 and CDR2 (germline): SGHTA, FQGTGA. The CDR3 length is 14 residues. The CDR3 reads CTSRDLGPNTEAFF. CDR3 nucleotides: TGTACCAGCAGAGATCTGGGCCCTAACACTGAAGCTTTCTTT.

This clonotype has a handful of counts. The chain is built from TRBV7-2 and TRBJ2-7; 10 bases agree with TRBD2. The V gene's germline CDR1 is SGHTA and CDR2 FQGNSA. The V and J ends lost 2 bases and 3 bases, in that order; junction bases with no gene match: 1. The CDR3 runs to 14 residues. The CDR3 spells CASSLTSGIYEQYF. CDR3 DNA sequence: TGTGCCAGCAGCTTAACTAGCGGGATCTACGAGCAGTACTTC.

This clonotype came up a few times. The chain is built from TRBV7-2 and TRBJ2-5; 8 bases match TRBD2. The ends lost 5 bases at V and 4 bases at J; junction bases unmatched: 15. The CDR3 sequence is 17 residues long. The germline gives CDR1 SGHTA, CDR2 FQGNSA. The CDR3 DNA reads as TGTGCCAGCAGCCTAGGGACTAGTGGGTTTGAGGCAGAGACCCAGTACTTC. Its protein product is CASSLGTSGFEAETQYF.

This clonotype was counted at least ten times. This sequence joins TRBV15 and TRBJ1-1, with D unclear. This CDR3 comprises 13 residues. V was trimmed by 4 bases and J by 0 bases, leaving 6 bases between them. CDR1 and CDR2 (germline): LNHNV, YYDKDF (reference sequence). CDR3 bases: TGTGCCACCAGCACTACGGTGAACACTGAAGCTTTCTTT. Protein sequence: CATSTTVNTEAFF.